Described below is a single T cell receptor (beta chain) sequence and its context. This entry comes from a study of molecular identifiers for immune sequencing clone quantification. TCRdb ran MiXCR on the PCR reads and lists one entry per CDR3 protein. The table has more than 85,000 distinct CDR3 sequences, about 35% seen once; the top ten hold 9% to 10%. The CDR3 sequence is 14 residues long. The V gene lost 1 base and the J gene lost 2 bases, with 9 bases spanning the gap. Sample: naive CD8+ T cells from blood, with Jurkat cell RNA spiked in. Specified subset: FACS-sorted CD8+CD4-CCR7+CD45RA+ naive T cells. The clonotype was recovered from a human donor in good health. Some libraries in this study had Jurkat cell RNA spiked in. The rearrangement joins TRBV12-3 or TRBV12-4 to TRBJ2-7, with D possibly being TRBD1 or TRBD2 (5 bases each). The CDR3 loop reads CASSLGGPTYEQYF. DNA of the CDR3: TGTGCCAGCAGTTTAGGGGGACCGACCTACGAGCAGTACTTC.